Below are 16 T cell receptor beta chains sequenced from a single sample in a study of post-analysis software for immune sequencing data. Unique molecular identifiers were carried by the TCR beta cDNA libraries. TCRdb processed the PCR reads anew with MiXCR; each CDR3 protein has one entry. The data hold hundreds of thousands of distinct CDR3 sequences, with 25% to 30% observed a single time. No cognate antigen is known for these TCRs. Findings and limits, study-wide: Comparison of patients with controls showed about 5 TRBV segments more frequent in patients, TRBV5-6, TRBV5-1 and TRBV20-1 among them.

The specimen was blood. The receptors were gathered from a girl aged 5-17 years with multiple sclerosis.

This clonotype has just a few counts. The chain links TRBV19 to TRBJ2-7; D gene unclear. This CDR3 has 13 residues. The V end lost 3 bases, the J end lost 0 bases, and 6 bases lay between the germline ends. Germline assignment: CDR1 LNHDA and CDR2 SQIVND (reference sequence). The CDR3 coding sequence is TGTGCCAGTAGTATCCCAGACTCCTACGAGCAGTACTTC. Its translation is CASSIPDSYEQYF. Looking up the rest from reference TRBV19 and TRBJ2-7 gives the full variable domain: DGGITQSPKYLFRKEGQNVTLSCEQNLNHDAMYWYRQDPGQGLRLIYYSQIVNDFQKGDIAEGYSVSREKKESFPLTVTSAQKNPTAFYLCASSIPDSYEQYFGPGTRLTVT.

This chain links TRBV29-1 with TRBJ1-2; no firm D call. Trimming took 6 bases from V and 0 from J, leaving 14 bases between them. This CDR3 contains 14 residues. The germline V gene encodes CDR1 SQVTM and CDR2 ANQGSEA. The CDR3 loop reads CSVLPAGANYGYTF. In DNA, the CDR3 is TGCAGCGTCCTGCCAGCAGGAGCTAACTATGGCTACACCTTC.

This clonotype has just a few counts. The rearrangement joins TRBV11-2 to TRBJ2-3; TRBD2 agrees at 8 bases. This CDR3 spans 16 amino acids. Germline CDR1 reads SGHAT; CDR2 reads FQNNGV. The junction had 13 bases not matched to a gene; V was cut back by 5 bases and J by 6 bases. The CDR3 coding sequence is TGTGCCAGCAGCCCGGCCCCTAGCGGGCCATTGGATACGCAGTATTTT. This sequence encodes CASSPAPSGPLDTQYF.

The genes are TRBV20-1 and TRBJ2-1, with D possibly being TRBD1 or TRBD2 (5 bases each). This CDR3 is built from 15 residues. Germline-derived CDR1 and CDR2 are DFQATT and SNEGSKA (reference sequence). V lost 1 base to trimming and J lost 5 bases, with 15 bases between them. The chain's CDR3 is CSARGRTGTHNEQFF. The CDR3 coding sequence is TGCAGTGCTAGAGGCCGAACCGGGACCCACAATGAGCAGTTCTTC.

V is TRBV11-3 and J is TRBJ2-1; 8 bases are a match to TRBD2. The CDR3 contains 18 residues. Germline CDR1 SGHNT, CDR2 YENEEA. Trimming removed 1 base from V and 6 bases from J; junction bases left unmatched: 14. DNA for the CDR3: TGTGCCAGCAGCTTAGGTAGTCCCGGGACTAGTGGGGGCAATGAGCAGTTCTTC. As protein: CASSLGSPGTSGGNEQFF.

Comments on this clonotype: The missing conserved phenylalanine or tryptophan at the end of this CDR3 makes a read error likely. This chain joins TRBV10-3 and TRBJ2-2, with no clear D. V gave up 2 bases and J gave up 4 bases, with 17 bases separating them. The CDR3 spans 17 residues. Per the germline V gene, CDR1 is ENHRY and CDR2 is SYGVKD. CDR3 in DNA: TGTGCCATCAGTGAGCCATTTTCAGCGCGGCCCACCGGGGAGCTGTTTTGT. Amino acid sequence: CAISEPFSARPTGELFC.

This clonotype appeared a few times. The chain joins TRBV12-3 or TRBV12-4 to TRBJ1-2, with TRBD1 as a possible D gene (5 bases). The CDR3 is 15 residues long. The V end was cut by 3 bases, the J end by 4 bases, with 15 bases between. In DNA form, the CDR3 reads TGTGCCAGCAGTTTGACGGGGACGGGCGGCTATGGCTACACCTTC. Translating gives CASSLTGTGGYGYTF.

This chain links TRBV9 with TRBJ2-1, with D tentatively TRBD2 (6 bases). Between the trimmed V and J ends, which lost 4 bases and 7 bases, there was a span of 24 bases. Germline CDR1 reads SGDLS; CDR2 reads YYNGEE. The CDR3 length is 17 residues. The CDR3, as DNA: TGTGCCAGCAGCCGTGAAGGGCCGGGAGAGAAAAGGAATGAGCAGTTCTTC. It encodes CASSREGPGEKRNEQFF.

The chain combines TRBV5-1 with TRBJ2-5, with D possibly matching TRBD2 (5 bases). The germline CDR1 and CDR2 sequences are SGHRS and YFSETQ. V lost 0 bases to trimming and J lost 2 bases, with 11 bases between them. The CDR3 has 15 residues. CDR3 nucleotide sequence: TGCGCCAGCAGCTTGGCGGCTAGCCAACAAGAGACCCAGTACTTC. Its translation: CASSLAASQQETQYF.

This sequence joins TRBV5-1 and TRBJ1-2, with D unclear. CDR1 SGHRS and CDR2 YFSETQ come from the germline V gene. The CDR3 totals 13 residues. V gave up 4 bases and J gave up 3 bases, with 10 bases separating them. The CDR3 region has the DNA TGCGCCAGCAGCCAAACCTGGGACTATGGCTACACCTTC. Residues: CASSQTWDYGYTF.

The sample holds a few counts of this clonotype. The chain uses TRBV27 and TRBJ2-3, with 7 bases fitting TRBD1. This CDR3 contains 17 residues. From germline, CDR1 is MNHEY and CDR2 SMNVEV (reference sequence). Trimming cost V 6 bases and J 4 bases; bases outside gene matches: 16. The DNA for the CDR3 is TGTGCCAGCAGCTCCCACCCGGGACAGAAAGTCGCAGATACGCAGTATTTT. Amino acid sequence: CASSSHPGQKVADTQYF.

This clonotype was seen a handful of times. The J gene is TRBJ1-6, the V gene TRBV6-5; 8 bases are a match to TRBD1. With V trimmed by 9 bases and J by 7 bases, 8 bases remained unmatched. Germline V lookup: CDR1 MNHEY, CDR2 SVGAGI. CDR3 length equals 14 residues. CDR3: CASQSRGQNSPLHF. The CDR3 nucleotides are TGTGCCAGTCAATCCAGGGGGCAAAATTCACCCCTCCACTTT.

The sample holds many counts of this clonotype. The chain is built from TRBV10-3 and TRBJ2-3; D is ambiguous. The CDR3 runs to 16 residues. Looked up from germline, CDR1 is ENHRY and CDR2 is SYGVKD. Between the trimmed V and J ends, which lost 7 bases and 0 bases, there was a span of 17 bases. CDR3 protein: CAINSVGSDSTDTQYF. The CDR3 DNA is TGTGCCATCAATTCAGTGGGATCTGATAGCACAGATACGCAGTATTTT.

The chain is built from TRBV4-1 and TRBJ2-3; 9 nucleotides match TRBD2. Unmatched junction bases numbered 9, after V lost 8 bases and J lost 6 bases. Germline CDR1 is MGHRA and CDR2 is YSYEKL. This CDR3 comprises 14 residues. The CDR3 sequence is CASARAGGMDTQYF. In DNA form, the CDR3 reads TGCGCCAGCGCACGGGCGGGGGGGATGGATACGCAGTATTTT.

The table lists this clonotype with a few counts. The chain employs TRBV25-1 and TRBJ2-4, with 7 bases fitting TRBD1. The end of the DNA fits TRBJ2-7 better, so the J call may be wrong. Germline CDR1 and CDR2: MGHDK and SYGVNS. The CDR3 spans 16 residues. The CDR3 nucleotides read TGTGCCAGCAGTGAAGACAGGGCCCAAAGTCTCTACGAGCAGTACTTC. Translated, it gives CASSEDRAQSLYEQYF.

The chain joins TRBV7-6 to TRBJ1-2, with TRBD1 matching 7 bases. The germline CDR1 and CDR2 sequences are SGHVS and FNYEAQ. The CDR3 is 14 amino acids. The trim removed 3 bases at V and 7 bases at J, leaving 8 bases unmatched. CDR3 sequence reads: CASSLHTGVGGYTF. The CDR3 nucleotides are TGTGCCAGCAGCTTGCACACAGGGGTGGGTGGCTACACCTTC.